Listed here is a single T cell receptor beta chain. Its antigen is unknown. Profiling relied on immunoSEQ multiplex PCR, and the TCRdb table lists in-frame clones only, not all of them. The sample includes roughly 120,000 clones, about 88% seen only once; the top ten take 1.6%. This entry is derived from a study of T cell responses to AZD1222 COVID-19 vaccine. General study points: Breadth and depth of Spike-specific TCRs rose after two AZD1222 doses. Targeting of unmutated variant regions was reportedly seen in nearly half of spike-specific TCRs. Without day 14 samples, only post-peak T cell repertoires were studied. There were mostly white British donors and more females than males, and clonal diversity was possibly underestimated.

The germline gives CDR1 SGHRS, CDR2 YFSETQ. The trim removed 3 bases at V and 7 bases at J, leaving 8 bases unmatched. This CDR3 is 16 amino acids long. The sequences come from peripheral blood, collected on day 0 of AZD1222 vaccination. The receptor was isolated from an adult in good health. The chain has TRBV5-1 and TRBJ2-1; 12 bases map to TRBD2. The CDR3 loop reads CASSSGTSGFMNEQFF. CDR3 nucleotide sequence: TGCGCCAGCAGCTCCGGGACTAGCGGGTTTATGAATGAGCAGTTCTTC. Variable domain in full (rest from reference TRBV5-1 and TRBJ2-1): KAGVTQTPRYLIKTRGQQVTLSCSPISGHRSVSWYQQTPGQGLQFLFEYFSETQRNKGNFPGRFSGRQFSNSRSEMNVSTLELGDSALYLCASSSGTSGFMNEQFFGPGTRLTVL.